The T cell receptor (beta chain) described here comes from a study of cytomegalovirus exposure and HLA in healthy donors. Amplification used 60 Vbeta primers and 13 Jbeta primers. The method was immunoSEQ multiplex PCR; TCRdb's version includes in-frame clones alone and lacks a portion of them. The repertoire includes about 150,000 clones, roughly 80% of them detected once, and less than 3.5% sits in the top ten. With regard to this clone: What it binds is unknown.

Study results and caveats: At a 0.05 false discovery rate, a later analysis found approximately 17,000 TCR beta sequences to be associated with HLA alleles. A list of 150 to 200 TCR beta chains associated with cytomegalovirus was given.

The CDR3 consists of 16 residues. V lost 7 bases and J 0 bases, leaving 18 bases between the germline ends. The V gene's germline CDR1 is GTSNPN and CDR2 SVGIG (reference sequence). Donors showed nominal health when sampled, although they likely had unrecorded immune exposures. The source material was PBMCs. This sequence originates from a young woman in good health and CMV-seronegative. V gene TRBV30 combines with J gene TRBJ1-4; D not resolved. CDR3 protein: CAYTPGRVSTNEKLFF. CDR3 sequence (DNA): TGTGCCTACACCCCCGGGAGGGTCTCAACTAATGAAAAACTGTTTTTT.